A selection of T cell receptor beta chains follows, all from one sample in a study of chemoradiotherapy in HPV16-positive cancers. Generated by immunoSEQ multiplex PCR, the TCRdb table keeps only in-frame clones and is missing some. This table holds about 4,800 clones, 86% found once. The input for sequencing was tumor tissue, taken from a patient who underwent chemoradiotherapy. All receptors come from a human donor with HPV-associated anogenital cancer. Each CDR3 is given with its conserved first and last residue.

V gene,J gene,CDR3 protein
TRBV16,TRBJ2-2,CASSQSWRQASQRELFF
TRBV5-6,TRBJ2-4,CASSLGGTRGNIQYF
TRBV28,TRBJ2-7,CASSIPGQGAYEQYF
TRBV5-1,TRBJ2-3,CASSLGGRGSTDTQYF
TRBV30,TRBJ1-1,CASNRDRATEAFF
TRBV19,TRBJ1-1,CASSILSSNTEAFF
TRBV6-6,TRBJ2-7,CASSTGSYEQYF
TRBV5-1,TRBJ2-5,CASSLAPLEGGETQYF
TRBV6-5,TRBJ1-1,CASSPRTGANTEAFF
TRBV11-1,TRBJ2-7,CASSANPLNSRPQYF
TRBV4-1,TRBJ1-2,CASSQDRGPPKSF
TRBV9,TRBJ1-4,CASSYTGAGEKLFF
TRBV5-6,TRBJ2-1,CASSLQRKTYNEQFF
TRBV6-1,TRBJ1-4,CASSEFSGTGGEKLFF
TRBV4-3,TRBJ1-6,CASSQDWDSPLHF